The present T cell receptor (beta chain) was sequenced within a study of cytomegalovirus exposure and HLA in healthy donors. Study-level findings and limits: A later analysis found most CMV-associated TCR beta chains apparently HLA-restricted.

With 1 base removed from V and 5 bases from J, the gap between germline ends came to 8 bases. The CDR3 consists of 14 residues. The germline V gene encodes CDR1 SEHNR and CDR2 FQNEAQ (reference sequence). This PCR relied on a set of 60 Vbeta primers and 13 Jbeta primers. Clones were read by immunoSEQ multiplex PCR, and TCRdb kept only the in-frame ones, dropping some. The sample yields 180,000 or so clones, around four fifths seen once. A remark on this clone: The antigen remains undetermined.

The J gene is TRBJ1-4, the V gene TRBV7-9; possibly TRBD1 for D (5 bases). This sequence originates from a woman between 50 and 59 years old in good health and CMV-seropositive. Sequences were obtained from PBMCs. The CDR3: CASSLGGGNEKLFF. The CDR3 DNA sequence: TGTGCCAGCAGCTTAGGGGGGGGGAATGAAAAACTGTTTTTT. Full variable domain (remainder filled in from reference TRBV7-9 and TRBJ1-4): DTGVSQNPRHKITKRGQNVTFRCDPISEHNRLYWYRQTLGQGPEFLTYFQNEAQLEKSRLLSDRFSAERPKGSFSTLEIQRTEQGDSAMYLCASSLGGGNEKLFFGSGTQLSVL.